Below are 27 T cell receptor beta chains sequenced from a single sample in a study of T cell responses to AZD1222 COVID-19 vaccine. Clones were read by immunoSEQ multiplex PCR, and TCRdb kept only the in-frame ones, dropping some. The sample lists 120,000 to 150,000 clones; roughly nine tenths were seen once. The sequences come from peripheral blood, collected 28 days after the second AZD1222 dose. These receptors were collected from an adult who received the AZD1222 COVID-19 vaccine.

The chain joins TRBV7-8 to TRBJ1-2; maybe TRBD1 (6 bases). V shed 6 bases and J shed 3 bases, with 8 bases lying between them. Germline lookup yields CDR1 SGHVS and CDR2 FQNEAQ. This CDR3 contains 12 residues. The CDR3 protein is CASSPGDYGYTF. The DNA for the CDR3 is TGTGCCAGCAGTCCAGGGGACTATGGCTACACCTTC.

This sequence joins TRBV10-3 and TRBJ2-1, with D perhaps TRBD1 (6 bases). Germline V gene lookup returns CDR1 ENHRY and CDR2 SYGVKD. The germline V and J ends were trimmed by 5 bases and 6 bases, with 11 bases remaining between them. This CDR3 spans 13 amino acids. Here the CDR3 reads CAISYRETNEQFF. The CDR3 nucleotides are TGTGCCATCAGTTACAGGGAAACCAATGAGCAGTTCTTC.

This chain uses TRBV4-2 with TRBJ1-1, with a tentative D call TRBD1 (5 bases). Germline lookup yields CDR1 LGHNA and CDR2 YNFKEQ. Trimming removed 3 bases at V and 5 bases at J, with 10 bases between. This CDR3 has 13 residues. The CDR3 loop is CASSQEGRTEAFF. CDR3 nucleotide sequence: TGTGCCAGCAGCCAGGAGGGGCGGACTGAAGCTTTCTTT.

This chain joins TRBV6-5 and TRBJ2-7; 14 bases agree with TRBD2. CDR1 is MNHEY and CDR2 is SVGAGI in the germline V gene. The junction had 5 bases not matched to a gene; V was cut back by 6 bases and J by 4 bases. The CDR3 loop spans 15 amino acids. CDR3 coding DNA: TGTGCCAGCAGCAAGGGACTAGCGGGAGTTTACGAGCAGTACTTC. Translated: CASSKGLAGVYEQYF.

The chain has TRBV19 and TRBJ2-1; 13 positions match TRBD2. The CDR3 covers 18 residues. Unmatched junction bases numbered 9, after V lost 4 bases and J lost 3 bases. Per the germline V gene, CDR1 is LNHDA and CDR2 is SQIVND (reference sequence). DNA of the CDR3: TGTGCCAGTAGTAGCCTTTCGGGGACTAGCGGGATCTACAATGAGCAGTTCTTC. Translated: CASSSLSGTSGIYNEQFF.

The chain is built from TRBV7-9 and TRBJ1-1; D is ambiguous. Trimming stripped 5 bases from V and 4 bases from J, with 26 bases between. This CDR3 is 18 amino acids long. Per germline, CDR1 SEHNR and CDR2 FQNEAQ (reference sequence). The CDR3 bases are TGTGCCAGCAGCCCCAAGGGAGTTGGCACCACGACGGGCACTGAAGCTTTCTTT. Translation: CASSPKGVGTTTGTEAFF.

V gene TRBV4-1 combines with J gene TRBJ2-1; 7 bases agree with TRBD2. The CDR3 spans 18 residues. The V and J ends lost 0 bases and 0 bases, in that order; junction bases with no gene match: 8. Germline V lookup: CDR1 MGHRA, CDR2 YSYEKL. The chain's CDR3 is CASSQERRSSGSYNEQFF. The CDR3 bases are TGCGCCAGCAGCCAAGAACGTAGGTCTAGCGGCTCCTACAATGAGCAGTTCTTC.

The rearrangement joins TRBV25-1 to TRBJ2-5; D gene ambiguous. The length of the CDR3 is 10 residues. The V gene lost 6 bases and the J gene lost 5 bases, with 4 bases spanning the gap. The V gene's germline CDR1 is MGHDK and CDR2 SYGVNS. CDR3 bases: TGTGCCAGCAGACTTGAGACCCAGTACTTC. This encodes CASRLETQYF.

This rearrangement joins TRBV27 to TRBJ1-2; unclear D gene. Germline V CDR1 and CDR2: MNHEY, SMNVEV (reference sequence). V was clipped by 6 bases and J by 5 bases, with 13 bases between them. This CDR3 has 13 residues. The CDR3 region is CASSPMGGYGYTF. CDR3 sequence (DNA): TGTGCCAGCAGCCCAATGGGAGGTTATGGCTACACCTTC.

The chain uses TRBV5-1 and TRBJ2-7, with D tentatively TRBD2 (5 bases). Germline V CDR1 and CDR2: SGHRS, YFSETQ. The CDR3 spans 16 residues. V lost 0 bases to trimming and J lost 0 bases, with 13 bases between them. CDR3 nucleotide sequence: TGCGCCAGCAGCTTGGCCGATTTCGGGAACTCCTACGAGCAGTACTTC. This gives the protein CASSLADFGNSYEQYF.

The chain links TRBV7-9 to TRBJ2-1; either TRBD1 or TRBD2 may fit D (5 bases each). V lost 8 bases and J lost 5, with 19 bases in between. The CDR3 loop spans 15 amino acids. The germline V gene has CDR1 SEHNR and CDR2 FQNEAQ (reference sequence). Here the CDR3 DNA reads TGTGCCAGCGAAACCCCCAGGGACCTTAACAATGAGCAGTTCTTC. Residues: CASETPRDLNNEQFF.

The V and J genes are TRBV4-1 and TRBJ1-3; D is ambiguous. The CDR3 sequence is 14 residues long. The V end was cut by 1 base, the J end by 2 bases, with 6 bases between. Per germline, CDR1 MGHRA and CDR2 YSYEKL. The DNA of the CDR3 is TGCGCCAGCAGCCAAGTGATAGCTGGAAACACCATATATTTT. It codes for CASSQVIAGNTIYF.

V gene TRBV6-1 combines with J gene TRBJ2-7; D is undetermined. V dropped 2 bases and J dropped 2 bases, with 7 bases sitting between them. CDR3 length: 13 amino acids. The germline V gene has CDR1 MNHNS and CDR2 SASEGT. CDR3 in DNA: TGTGCCAGCAGTGAACATTTCACCTACGAGCAGTACTTC. Amino acids: CASSEHFTYEQYF.

The chain couples TRBV30 to TRBJ1-2; 7 positions match TRBD1. There are 15 residues in the CDR3. Germline V gene sequence: CDR1 GTSNPN, CDR2 SVGIG (reference sequence). J lost 3 bases, V lost 5 bases, and 12 bases had no gene match. CDR3 nucleotide sequence: TGTGCCTGGGGCCCATGGACAGGAGATGACTATGGCTACACCTTC. It specifies CAWGPWTGDDYGYTF.

The rearrangement links TRBV18 to TRBJ2-7; D may be TRBD1 or TRBD2 (5 bases each). Germline CDR1 KGHSH, CDR2 LQKENI. The V gene lost 4 bases and the J gene lost 1 base, with 23 bases spanning the gap. The CDR3 sequence is 18 residues long. Written as DNA, the CDR3 is TGTGCCAGCTCACAAGGAGGACCAGGGCTAGGTAGGTCCTACGAGCAGTACTTC. Translation gives CASSQGGPGLGRSYEQYF.

This clone was recorded once. This sequence joins TRBV29-1 and TRBJ1-2; D gene unclear. The CDR3 loop spans 12 amino acids. The germline V gene encodes CDR1 SQVTM and CDR2 ANQGSEA. Trimming took 3 bases from V and 7 from J, leaving 12 bases between them. CDR3 in amino acids: CSVDRRLGGYTF. The CDR3, as DNA: TGCAGCGTTGATCGGCGGCTGGGTGGCTACACCTTC.

The CDR3 DNA reads TGTGCCTGGAGTTCTCATAGCAATCAGCCCCAGCATTTT. It codes for CAWSSHSNQPQHF. The chain has TRBV30 and TRBJ1-5; D gene unclear. The CDR3 is made up of 13 amino acids. The germline CDR1 and CDR2 sequences are GTSNPN and SVGIG (reference sequence). Trimming pared 2 bases from V and 0 bases from J, leaving 5 bases between.

The genes are TRBV9 and TRBJ2-2; D not certain. CDR1 SGDLS and CDR2 YYNGEE come from the germline V gene. The CDR3 is 13 residues long. Trimming took off 3 bases at V and 7 bases at J, with 10 bases between the two ends. CDR3 region: CASSATTLGELFF. The CDR3 bases are TGTGCCAGCAGCGCGACGACTCTCGGGGAGCTGTTTTTT.

This clone was recorded only once. The CDR3 DNA sequence: TGTGCCAGCAGCAACCTAGATCTGGGCTACGAGCAGTACTTC. Encoded protein: CASSNLDLGYEQYF. The chain joins TRBV5-6 to TRBJ2-7; D ambiguous. Per germline, CDR1 SGHDT and CDR2 YYEEEE. Trimming cost V 4 bases and J 3 bases, with 14 bases left between them. This CDR3 has 14 residues.

This clone was seen just once. The V gene is TRBV27, the J gene TRBJ1-2; 11 bases line up with TRBD1. The germline V gene encodes CDR1 MNHEY and CDR2 SMNVEV (reference sequence). V was clipped by 5 bases and J by 6 bases; unmatched bases: 11. The CDR3 contains 16 residues. This CDR3 is CASSPQPGQGDHGYTF. In DNA form, the CDR3 reads TGTGCCAGCAGTCCACAACCGGGACAGGGGGATCATGGCTACACCTTC.

V usage is TRBV27 and J usage is TRBJ2-7; perhaps TRBD1 as D (7 bases). Trimming removed 6 bases at V and 3 bases at J, with 18 bases between. Germline assignment: CDR1 MNHEY and CDR2 SMNVEV (reference sequence). The CDR3 runs 15 residues. CDR3: CASRPGGTAHYEQYF. The CDR3 nucleotides are TGTGCCAGCAGGCCTGGCGGGACAGCTCACTACGAGCAGTACTTC.

The chain employs TRBV11-3 and TRBJ2-7; D tentatively reads TRBD1 or TRBD2 (6 bases each). The germline gives CDR1 SGHNT, CDR2 YENEEA. The CDR3 totals 12 residues. The ends were cut back, 5 bases at V and 4 bases at J, with 9 bases in the middle. In nucleotides, the CDR3 is TGTGCCAGCAGCAAAGGGGGGTACGAGCAGTACTTC. Its protein product is CASSKGGYEQYF. Full variable domain (rest looked up from reference TRBV11-3 and TRBJ2-7): EAGVVQSPRYKIIEKKQPVAFWCNPISGHNTLYWYLQNLGQGPELLIRYENEEAVDDSQLPKDRFSAERLKGVDSTLKIQPAELGDSAVYLCASSKGGYEQYFGPGTRLTVT.

The genes are TRBV7-8 and TRBJ1-4; no clear D gene. The CDR3 has 18 amino acids. V was clipped by 2 bases and J by 10 bases, with 26 bases between them. CDR1 is SGHVS, CDR2 FQNEAQ, per germline. The chain's CDR3 is CASSLSRQRFVPDRKLFF. CDR3 DNA: TGTGCCAGCAGCTTATCCCGGCAGCGCTTTGTCCCCGATCGAAAACTGTTTTTT.

The V call is TRBV5-1, the J call TRBJ2-2; D is unclear. CDR1 is SGHRS and CDR2 is YFSETQ in the germline V gene. Deletions cut 3 bases from V and 3 bases from J, with 9 bases between. The CDR3 length is 14 residues. The CDR3 DNA reads TGCGCCAGCAGCTATGGGTTTGACACCGGGGAGCTGTTTTTT. Amino acids: CASSYGFDTGELFF.

This chain joins TRBV27 and TRBJ1-2, with 8 bases matching TRBD1. V gave up 0 bases and J gave up 3 bases; unmatched junction bases: 0. The CDR3 spans 14 residues. Germline assignment: CDR1 MNHEY and CDR2 SMNVEV (reference sequence). The CDR3 bases are TGTGCCAGCAGTTTATCGGGACAGGACTATGGCTACACCTTC. The encoded protein is CASSLSGQDYGYTF.

This clone was counted a single time. The chain has TRBV7-2 and TRBJ1-2; no clear D gene. Germline assignment: CDR1 SGHTA and CDR2 FQGNSA. The CDR3 runs 13 residues. Trimming left V 4 bases short and J 7 bases short, with 13 bases between. The CDR3 reads CASSSLGDVGYTF. The CDR3 DNA reads as TGTGCCAGCAGCTCCCTTGGAGACGTTGGCTACACCTTC.

V is TRBV5-4 and J is TRBJ2-1; D unresolved. Germline CDR1 is SGHNT and CDR2 is YYREEE (reference sequence). V was pared by 2 bases and J by 5 bases, with 2 bases between. This CDR3 comprises 11 residues. The CDR3, as DNA: TGTGCCAGCAGCTTCCACAATGAGCAGTTCTTC. Amino acid sequence: CASSFHNEQFF.